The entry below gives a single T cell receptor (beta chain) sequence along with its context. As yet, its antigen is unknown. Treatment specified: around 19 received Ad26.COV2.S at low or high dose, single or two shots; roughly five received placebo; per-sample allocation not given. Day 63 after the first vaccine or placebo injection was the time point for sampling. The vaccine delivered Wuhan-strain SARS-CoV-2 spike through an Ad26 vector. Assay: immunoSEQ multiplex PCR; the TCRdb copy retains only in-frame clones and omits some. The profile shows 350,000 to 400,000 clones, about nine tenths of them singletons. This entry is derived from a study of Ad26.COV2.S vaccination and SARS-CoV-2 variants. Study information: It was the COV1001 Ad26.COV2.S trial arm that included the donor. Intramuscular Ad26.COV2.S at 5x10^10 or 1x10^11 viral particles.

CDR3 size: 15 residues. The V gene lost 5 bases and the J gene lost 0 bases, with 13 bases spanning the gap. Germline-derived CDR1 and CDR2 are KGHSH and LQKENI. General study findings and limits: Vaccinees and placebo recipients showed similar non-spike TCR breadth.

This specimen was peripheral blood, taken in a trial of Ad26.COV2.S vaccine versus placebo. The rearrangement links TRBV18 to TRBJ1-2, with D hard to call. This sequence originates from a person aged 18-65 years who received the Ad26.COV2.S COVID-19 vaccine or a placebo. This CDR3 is CASSARAQANYGYTF. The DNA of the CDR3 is TGTGCCAGCTCAGCCCGGGCCCAAGCTAACTATGGCTACACCTTC.